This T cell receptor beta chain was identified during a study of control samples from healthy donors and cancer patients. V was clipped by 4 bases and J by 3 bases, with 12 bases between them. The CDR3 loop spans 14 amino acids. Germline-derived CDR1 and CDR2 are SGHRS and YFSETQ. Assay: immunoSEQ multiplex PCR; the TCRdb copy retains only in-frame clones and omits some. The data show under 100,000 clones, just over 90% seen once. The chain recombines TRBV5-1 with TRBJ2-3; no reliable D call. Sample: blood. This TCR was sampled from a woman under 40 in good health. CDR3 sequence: CASSPAELTDTQYF. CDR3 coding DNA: TGCGCCAGCAGCCCCGCGGAACTAACAGATACGCAGTATTTT.